The sample holds many counts of the clone carrying this TCR beta chain. Its target is unknown. This sample was taken from a study of T cells after yellow fever vaccination. TCRdb itself ran the 5' RACE reads through MiXCR, one entry per CDR3 protein. The sample carries under 400,000 distinct CDR3 sequences, 11% recorded once. Trimming left V 5 bases short and J 0 bases short, with 8 bases between. The CDR3 length is 14 residues. Germline V gives CDR1 SEHNR, CDR2 FQNEAQ (reference sequence). Study conclusions and caveats: Post-booster samples contained most primary-vaccination clones (around 96% CD4, around 90% CD8).

Sequencing used PBMCs, obtained on the day of the first yellow fever vaccination. The sequence derives from a man aged 18-30 years who received the YFV17D yellow fever vaccine. The rearrangement links TRBV7-9 to TRBJ1-5; D ambiguous. The CDR3 loop is CASSLQGSNQPQHF. CDR3 nucleotides: TGTGCCAGCAGCCTACAAGGTAGCAATCAGCCCCAGCATTTT.